This TCR beta chain comes out of a study of blood T cells in healthy people across ages. Each donor was a healthy Caucasian individual from Russia, aged roughly 6 to 90. A second PCR of roughly 7 to 11 cycles used a sample-barcoded 5' primer and a J-beta primer mix. TCRdb independently ran MiXCR on the 5' RACE reads; one entry per CDR3 protein. The sample shows hundreds of thousands of distinct CDR3 sequences, around 62% of them seen only once. Sequencing was performed on blood. The clonotype originates from a man aged 30 to 39 in good health.

Here the CDR3 reads CASTSSGGKETQYF. The CDR3 DNA reads as TGTGCCAGCACCAGTAGCGGGGGGAAAGAGACCCAGTACTTC. The chain couples TRBV28 to TRBJ2-5; 10 bases are shared with TRBD2. The germline gives CDR1 MDHEN, CDR2 SYDVKM. V trimming: 7 bases; J trimming: 3 bases; junction bases outside the gene matches: 5. The CDR3 covers 14 residues.